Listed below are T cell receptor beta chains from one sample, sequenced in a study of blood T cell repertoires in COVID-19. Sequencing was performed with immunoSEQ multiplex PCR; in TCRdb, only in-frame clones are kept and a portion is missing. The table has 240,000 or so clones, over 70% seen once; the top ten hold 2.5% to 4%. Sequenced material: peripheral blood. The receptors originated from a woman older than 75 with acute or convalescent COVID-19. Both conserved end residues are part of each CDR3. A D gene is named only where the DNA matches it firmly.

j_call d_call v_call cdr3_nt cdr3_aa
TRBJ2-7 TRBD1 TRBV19 TGTGCCAGTAGTCCCTACAGGGGGCCCGAGCAGTACTTC CASSPYRGPEQYF
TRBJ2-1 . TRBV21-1 TGTGCCAGCAGCAAAGAAACAGGGGGCGGGTTGGACGGCTCCTACAATGAGCAGTTCTTC CASSKETGGGLDGSYNEQFF
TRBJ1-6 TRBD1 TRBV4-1 TGCGCCAGCAGCCGGGACAGGGTTGGCAATTCACCCCTCCACTTT CASSRDRVGNSPLHF
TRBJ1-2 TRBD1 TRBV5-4 TGTGCCAGCAGACAGACAGGGAACGGTGGCTACACCTTC CASRQTGNGGYTF
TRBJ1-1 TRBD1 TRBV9 TGTGCCAGCAGCGCCGGGACAGGGGCTCTGAACACTGAAGCTTTCTTT CASSAGTGALNTEAFF
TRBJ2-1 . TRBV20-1 TGCAGTGCTAGTTTTTCGGACGGGACTCCAAATGAGCAGTTCTTC CSASFSDGTPNEQFF
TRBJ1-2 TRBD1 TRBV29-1 TGCAGCGCGACAGGGAATAGTGGCTACACCTTC CSATGNSGYTF
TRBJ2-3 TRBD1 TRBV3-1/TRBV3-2 TGTGCCAGCAGCCAAACGGGACAGGGAGAGGATACGCAGTATTTT CASSQTGQGEDTQYF
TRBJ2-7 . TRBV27 TGTGCCAGCAGTGCGCGACACTCGGGGGAGCAGTACTTC CASSARHSGEQYF
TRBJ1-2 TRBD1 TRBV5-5 TGTGCCAGCAGCTTGGACTGGACAGGGAGTAACTATGGCTACACCTTC CASSLDWTGSNYGYTF
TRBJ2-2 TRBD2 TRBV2 TGTGCCAGCACCCCCGGGACTATGAACACCGGGGAGCTGTTTTTT CASTPGTMNTGELFF